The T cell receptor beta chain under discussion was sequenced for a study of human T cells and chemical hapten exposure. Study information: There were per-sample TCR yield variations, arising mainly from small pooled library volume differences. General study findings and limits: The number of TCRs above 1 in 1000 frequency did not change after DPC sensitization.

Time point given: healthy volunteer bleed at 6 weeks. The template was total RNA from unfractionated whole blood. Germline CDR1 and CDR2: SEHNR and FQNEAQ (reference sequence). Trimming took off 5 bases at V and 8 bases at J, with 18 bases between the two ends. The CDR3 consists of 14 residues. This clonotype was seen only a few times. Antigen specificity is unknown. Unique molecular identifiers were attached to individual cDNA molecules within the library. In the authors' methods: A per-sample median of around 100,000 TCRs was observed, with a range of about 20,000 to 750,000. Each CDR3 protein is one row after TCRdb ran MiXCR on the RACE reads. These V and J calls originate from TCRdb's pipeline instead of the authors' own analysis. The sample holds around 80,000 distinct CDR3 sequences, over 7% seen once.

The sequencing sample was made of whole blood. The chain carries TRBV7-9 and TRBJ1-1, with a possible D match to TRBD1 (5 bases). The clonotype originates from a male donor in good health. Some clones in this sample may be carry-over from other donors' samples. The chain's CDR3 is CASSHDPGPAEAFF. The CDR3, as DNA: TGTGCCAGCAGCCATGATCCGGGACCAGCCGAAGCTTTCTTT.